This T cell receptor (beta chain) was obtained from a study of shared clonotypes between healthy human individuals. The study's findings and limits: Clonotypes shared by all four sorted-subset donors had higher generation probabilities than non-shared clonotypes. Rarefaction revealed incomplete sorted-subset sequencing despite large depth. Sample collection involved blood only; tissue repertoires are likely different. Researchers found naive subsets generally carried larger estimated richness than memory subsets.

As to this clone: Its antigen remains unknown.

CDR3 length: 17 amino acids. The J segment lost 1 base and the V segment lost 0 bases, leaving 7 bases of the junction unmatched. Looked up from germline, CDR1 is MGHRA and CDR2 is YSYEKL. Profiled with immunoSEQ multiplex PCR; TCRdb holds only in-frame clones, not every one. This table holds about 1.5 million clones, approximately 98% found once. Sequencing was carried out using naive CD4+ T cells sorted from blood. The sample's subset: CD45RA+ positively selected. V and J are TRBV4-1 and TRBJ2-5, with 8 bases matching TRBD2. The source of this sequence is a man aged 25 to 40 in good health. For the CDR3, the DNA is TGCGCCAGCAGCCAAGAATTGCCGGGAGGGCTCCAAGAGACCCAGTACTTC. Translating gives CASSQELPGGLQETQYF.